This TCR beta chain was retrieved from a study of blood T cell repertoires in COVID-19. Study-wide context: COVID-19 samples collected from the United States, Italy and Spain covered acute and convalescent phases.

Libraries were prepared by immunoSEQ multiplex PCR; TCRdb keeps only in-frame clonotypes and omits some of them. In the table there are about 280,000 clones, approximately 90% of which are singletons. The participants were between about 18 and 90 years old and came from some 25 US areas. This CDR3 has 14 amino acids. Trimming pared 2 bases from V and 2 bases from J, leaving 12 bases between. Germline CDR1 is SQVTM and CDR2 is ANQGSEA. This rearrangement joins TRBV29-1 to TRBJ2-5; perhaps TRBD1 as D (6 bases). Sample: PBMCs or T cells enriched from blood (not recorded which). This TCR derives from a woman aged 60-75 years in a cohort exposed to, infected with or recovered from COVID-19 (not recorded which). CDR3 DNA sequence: TGCAGCGTTGAAAAAATAGGGGGACAAGAGACCCAGTACTTC. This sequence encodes CSVEKIGGQETQYF.